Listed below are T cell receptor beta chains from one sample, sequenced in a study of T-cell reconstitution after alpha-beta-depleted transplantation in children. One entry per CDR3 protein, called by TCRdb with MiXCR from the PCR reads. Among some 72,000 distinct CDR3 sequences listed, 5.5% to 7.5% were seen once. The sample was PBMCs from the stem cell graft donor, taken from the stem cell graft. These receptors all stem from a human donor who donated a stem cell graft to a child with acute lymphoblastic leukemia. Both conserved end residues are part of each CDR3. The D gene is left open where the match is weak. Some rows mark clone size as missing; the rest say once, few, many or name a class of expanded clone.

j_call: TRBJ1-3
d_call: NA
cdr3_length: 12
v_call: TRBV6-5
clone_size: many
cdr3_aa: CASSDSGNTIYF
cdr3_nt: TGTGCCAGCAGCGACTCTGGAAACACCATATATTTT

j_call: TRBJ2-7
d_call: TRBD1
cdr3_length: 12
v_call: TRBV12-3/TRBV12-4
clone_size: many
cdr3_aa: CASSRQGAEQYF
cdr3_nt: TGTGCCAGCAGCCGACAGGGGGCCGAGCAGTACTTC

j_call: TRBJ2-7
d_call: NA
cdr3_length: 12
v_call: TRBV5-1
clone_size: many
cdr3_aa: CASSRTPYEQYF
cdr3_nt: TGCGCCAGCAGTCGGACTCCCTACGAGCAGTACTTC

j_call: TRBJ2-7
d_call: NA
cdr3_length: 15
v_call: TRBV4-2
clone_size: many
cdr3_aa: CASSPPGALAYEQYF
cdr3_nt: TGTGCCAGCAGCCCCCCTGGGGCGCTAGCTTACGAGCAGTACTTC

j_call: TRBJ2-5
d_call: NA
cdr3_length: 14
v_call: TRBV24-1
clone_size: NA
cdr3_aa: CATSDGGYQETQYF
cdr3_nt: TGTGCCACCAGTGATGGGGGGTACCAAGAGACCCAGTACTTC

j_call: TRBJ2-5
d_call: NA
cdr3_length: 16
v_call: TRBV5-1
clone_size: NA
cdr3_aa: CASSFFQQVNQETQYF
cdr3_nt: TGCGCCAGCAGCTTTTTTCAGCAAGTCAACCAAGAGACCCAGTACTTC

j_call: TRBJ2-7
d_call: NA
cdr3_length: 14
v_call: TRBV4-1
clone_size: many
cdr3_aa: CASSQDSRLDEQYF
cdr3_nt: TGCGCCAGCAGCCAAGATAGCAGGCTGGACGAGCAGTACTTC

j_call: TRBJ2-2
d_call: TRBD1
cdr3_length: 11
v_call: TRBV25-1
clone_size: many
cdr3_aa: CASGQAGELFF
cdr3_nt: TGTGCCAGCGGACAGGCCGGGGAGCTGTTTTTT

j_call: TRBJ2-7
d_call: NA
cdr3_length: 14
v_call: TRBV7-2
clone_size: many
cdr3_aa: CASSLEMWAYEQYF
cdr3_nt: TGTGCCAGCAGCTTAGAAATGTGGGCCTACGAGCAGTACTTC

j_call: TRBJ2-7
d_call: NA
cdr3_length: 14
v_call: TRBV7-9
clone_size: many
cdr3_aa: CASSLRDRPREQYF
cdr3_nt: TGTGCCAGCAGCTTACGCGACAGGCCTCGCGAGCAGTACTTC

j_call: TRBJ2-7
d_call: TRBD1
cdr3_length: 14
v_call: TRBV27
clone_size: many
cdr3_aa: CASSSGTEFYEQYF
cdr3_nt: TGTGCCAGCAGTTCCGGGACAGAATTCTACGAGCAGTACTTC

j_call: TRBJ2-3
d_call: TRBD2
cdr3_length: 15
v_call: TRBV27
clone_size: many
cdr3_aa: CASSLSGGREDTQYF
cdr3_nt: TGTGCCAGCAGTTTGTCGGGAGGTCGGGAAGATACGCAGTATTTT

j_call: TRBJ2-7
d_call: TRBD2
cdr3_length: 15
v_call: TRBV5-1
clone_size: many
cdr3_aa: CASSLAPGGHFEQYF
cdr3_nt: TGCGCCAGCAGCTTGGCCCCGGGAGGCCACTTCGAGCAGTACTTC

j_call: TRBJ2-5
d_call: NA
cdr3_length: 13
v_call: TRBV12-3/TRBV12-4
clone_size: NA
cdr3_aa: CASSGQYQETQYF
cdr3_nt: TGTGCCAGCAGTGGACAGTACCAAGAGACCCAGTACTTC

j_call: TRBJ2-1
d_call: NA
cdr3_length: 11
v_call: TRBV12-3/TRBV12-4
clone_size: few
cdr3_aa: CASSTVDEQFF
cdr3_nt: TGTGCCAGCAGTACGGTGGATGAGCAGTTCTTC

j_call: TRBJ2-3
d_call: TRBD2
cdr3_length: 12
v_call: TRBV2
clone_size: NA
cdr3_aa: CATPGGPDTQYF
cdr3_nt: TGTGCCACCCCGGGGGGGCCAGATACGCAGTATTTT

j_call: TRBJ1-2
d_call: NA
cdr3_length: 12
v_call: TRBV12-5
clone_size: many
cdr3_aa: CASGLVGVGYTF
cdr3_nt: TGTGCTAGTGGTTTGGTAGGGGTCGGCTACACCTTC

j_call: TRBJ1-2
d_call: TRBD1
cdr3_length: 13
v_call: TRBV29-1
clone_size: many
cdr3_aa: CSVDEGAGYGYTF
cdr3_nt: TGCAGCGTTGACGAGGGGGCCGGCTATGGCTACACCTTC

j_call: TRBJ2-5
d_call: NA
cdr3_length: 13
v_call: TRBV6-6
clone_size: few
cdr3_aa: CASSPVGDGTQYF
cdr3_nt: TGTGCCAGCAGCCCCGTAGGGGACGGGACCCAGTACTTC

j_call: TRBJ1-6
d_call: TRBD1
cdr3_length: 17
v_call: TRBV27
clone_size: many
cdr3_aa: CASSLSGQHSYNSPLHF
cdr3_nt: TGTGCCAGCAGTTTATCGGGACAGCACTCCTATAATTCACCCCTCCACTTT

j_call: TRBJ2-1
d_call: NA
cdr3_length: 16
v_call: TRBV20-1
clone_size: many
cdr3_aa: CSAGQTTTHPFNEQFF
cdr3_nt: TGCAGTGCTGGTCAGACTACCACTCATCCATTCAATGAGCAGTTCTTC

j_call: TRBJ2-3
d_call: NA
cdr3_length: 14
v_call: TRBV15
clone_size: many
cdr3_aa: CATSMDVGPDTQYF
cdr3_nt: TGTGCCACCAGTATGGACGTAGGGCCAGATACGCAGTATTTT

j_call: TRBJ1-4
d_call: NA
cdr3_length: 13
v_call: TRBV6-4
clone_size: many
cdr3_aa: CASSVIPGGKLFF
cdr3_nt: TGTGCCAGCAGTGTAATTCCGGGTGGAAAACTGTTTTTT

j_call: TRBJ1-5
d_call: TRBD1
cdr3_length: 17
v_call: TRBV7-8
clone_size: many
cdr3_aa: CASSLRDRAISNQPQHF
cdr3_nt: TGTGCCAGCAGCCTCCGGGACAGGGCAATCAGCAATCAGCCCCAGCATTTT

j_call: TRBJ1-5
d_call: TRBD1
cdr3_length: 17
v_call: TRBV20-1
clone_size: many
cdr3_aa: CSAENKDRGLWNQPQHF
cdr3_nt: TGCAGTGCTGAAAACAAGGACAGGGGGCTGTGGAATCAGCCCCAGCATTTT

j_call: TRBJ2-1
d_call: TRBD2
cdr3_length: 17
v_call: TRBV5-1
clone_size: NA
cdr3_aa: CASSPRTSGHTGNEQFF
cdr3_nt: TGCGCCAGCAGCCCCCGGACTAGCGGCCATACTGGGAATGAGCAGTTCTTC

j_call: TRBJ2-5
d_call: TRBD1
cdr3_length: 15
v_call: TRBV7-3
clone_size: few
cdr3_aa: CASSRGQGGQETQYF
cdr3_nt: TGTGCCAGCAGCCGCGGACAGGGGGGCCAAGAGACCCAGTACTTC

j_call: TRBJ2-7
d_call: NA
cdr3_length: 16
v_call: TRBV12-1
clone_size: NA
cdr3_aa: CASSFVKGLAVTEQYF
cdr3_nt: TGTGCCAGCAGCTTTGTGAAAGGACTAGCGGTGACGGAGCAGTACTTC

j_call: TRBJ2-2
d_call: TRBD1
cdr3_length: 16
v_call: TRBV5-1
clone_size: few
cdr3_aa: CASSSPGGVNTGELFF
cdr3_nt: TGCGCCAGCAGCTCTCCAGGGGGCGTAAACACCGGGGAGCTGTTTTTT

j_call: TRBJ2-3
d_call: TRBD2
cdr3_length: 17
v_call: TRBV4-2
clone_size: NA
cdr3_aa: CASSQELAGGPGDTQYF
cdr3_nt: TGTGCCAGCAGCCAAGAACTAGCGGGAGGTCCGGGAGATACGCAGTATTTT

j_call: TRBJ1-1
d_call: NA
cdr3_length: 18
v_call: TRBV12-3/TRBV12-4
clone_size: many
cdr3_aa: CASSLARTARNMNTEAFF
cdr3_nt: TGTGCCAGCAGTTTAGCGAGGACAGCGAGAAACATGAACACTGAAGCTTTCTTT

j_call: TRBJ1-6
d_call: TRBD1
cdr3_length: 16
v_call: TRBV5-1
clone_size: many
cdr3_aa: CASSLGSAGGNSPLHF
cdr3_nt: TGCGCCAGCAGCTTGGGCTCGGCAGGGGGAAATTCACCCCTCCACTTT

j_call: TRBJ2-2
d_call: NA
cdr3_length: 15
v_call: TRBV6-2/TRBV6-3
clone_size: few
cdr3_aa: CASSYEGTNTGELFF
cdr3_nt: TGTGCCAGCAGTTACGAGGGTACGAACACCGGGGAGCTGTTTTTT

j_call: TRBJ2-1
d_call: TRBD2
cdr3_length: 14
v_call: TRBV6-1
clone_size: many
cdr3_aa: CASRIKLAGHEQFF
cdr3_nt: TGTGCCAGCAGGATAAAACTAGCGGGCCATGAGCAGTTCTTC

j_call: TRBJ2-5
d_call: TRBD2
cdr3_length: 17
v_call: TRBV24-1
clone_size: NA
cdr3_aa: CATSEILAGGYQETQYF
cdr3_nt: TGTGCCACCAGTGAGATACTAGCGGGAGGGTACCAAGAGACCCAGTACTTC

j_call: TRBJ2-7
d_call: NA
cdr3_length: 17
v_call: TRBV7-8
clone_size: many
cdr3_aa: CASSRHESSAAPGEQYF
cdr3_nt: TGTGCCAGCAGCCGTCACGAGAGTAGCGCAGCTCCGGGAGAGCAGTACTTC

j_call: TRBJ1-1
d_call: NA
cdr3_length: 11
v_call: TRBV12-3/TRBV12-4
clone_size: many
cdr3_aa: CASSSPLEAFF
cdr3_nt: TGTGCCAGCAGTTCCCCCCTTGAAGCTTTCTTT

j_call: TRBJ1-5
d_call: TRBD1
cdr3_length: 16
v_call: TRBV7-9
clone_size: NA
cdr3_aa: CASSRTGGGGHQPQHF
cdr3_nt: TGTGCCAGCAGCCGGACAGGTGGGGGGGGCCATCAGCCCCAGCATTTT

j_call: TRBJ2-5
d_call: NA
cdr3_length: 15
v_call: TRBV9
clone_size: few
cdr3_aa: CASSVGGTPTETQYF
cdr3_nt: TGTGCCAGCAGCGTAGGAGGAACTCCGACGGAGACCCAGTACTTC

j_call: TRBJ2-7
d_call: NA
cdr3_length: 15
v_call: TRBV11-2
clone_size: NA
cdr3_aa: CASSERGAPFYEQYF
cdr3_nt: TGTGCCAGCAGTGAGAGGGGGGCCCCCTTTTACGAGCAGTACTTC

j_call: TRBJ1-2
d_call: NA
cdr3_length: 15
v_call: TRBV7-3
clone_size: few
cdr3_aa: CASSLNGQRNYGYTF
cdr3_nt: TGTGCCAGCAGCTTAAACGGACAGAGAAACTATGGCTACACCTTC

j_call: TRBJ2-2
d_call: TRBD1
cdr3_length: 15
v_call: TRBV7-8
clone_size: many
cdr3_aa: CASSLYGDRTGELFF
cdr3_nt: TGTGCCAGCAGCTTATATGGGGACAGGACCGGGGAGCTGTTTTTT

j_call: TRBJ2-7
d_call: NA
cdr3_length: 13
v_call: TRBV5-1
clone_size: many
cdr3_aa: CASSLNQAYEQYF
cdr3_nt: TGCGCCAGCAGCTTAAACCAGGCCTACGAGCAGTACTTC

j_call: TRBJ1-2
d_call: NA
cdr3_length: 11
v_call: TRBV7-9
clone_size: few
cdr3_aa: CASGLGYGYTF
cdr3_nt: TGTGCCAGCGGCCTGGGGTATGGCTACACCTTC

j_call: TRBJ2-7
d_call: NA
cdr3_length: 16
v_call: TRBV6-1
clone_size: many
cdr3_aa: CASSEGVTPRSYEQYF
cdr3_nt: TGTGCCAGCAGTGAAGGGGTTACTCCTCGCTCCTACGAGCAGTACTTC

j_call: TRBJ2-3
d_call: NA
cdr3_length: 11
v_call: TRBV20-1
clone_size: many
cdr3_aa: CSAPLASTQYF
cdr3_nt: TGCAGTGCTCCCCTCGCCTCTACGCAGTATTTT

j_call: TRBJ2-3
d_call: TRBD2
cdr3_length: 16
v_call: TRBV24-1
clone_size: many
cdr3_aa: CATSDHGGSSTDTQYF
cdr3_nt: TGTGCCACCAGTGACCACGGGGGGAGCAGCACAGATACGCAGTATTTT

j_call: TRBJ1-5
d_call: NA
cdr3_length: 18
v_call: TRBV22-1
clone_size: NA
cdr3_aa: CTCSPATLGKSSNQPQHF
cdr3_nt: TGTACCTGCAGTCCCGCTACCCTTGGGAAATCGAGCAATCAGCCCCAGCATTTT

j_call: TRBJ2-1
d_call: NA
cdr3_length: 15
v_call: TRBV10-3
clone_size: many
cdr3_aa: CAISEPGLPVNEQFF
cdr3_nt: TGTGCCATCAGTGAGCCGGGCCTCCCCGTGAATGAGCAGTTCTTC

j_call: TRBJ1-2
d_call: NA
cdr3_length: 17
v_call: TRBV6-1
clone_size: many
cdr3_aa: CASSEISRDSLNYGYTF
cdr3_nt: TGTGCCAGCAGTGAAATCAGTAGAGACAGCCTTAACTATGGCTACACCTTC

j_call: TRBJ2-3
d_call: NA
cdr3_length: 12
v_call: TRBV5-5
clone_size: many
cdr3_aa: CASSLERDTQYF
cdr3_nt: TGTGCCAGCAGCTTGGAGCGAGATACGCAGTATTTT

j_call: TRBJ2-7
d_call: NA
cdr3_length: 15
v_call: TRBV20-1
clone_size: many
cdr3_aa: CSARDLGQGTYEQYF
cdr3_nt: TGCAGTGCTAGAGATTTGGGGCAGGGGACTTACGAGCAGTACTTC

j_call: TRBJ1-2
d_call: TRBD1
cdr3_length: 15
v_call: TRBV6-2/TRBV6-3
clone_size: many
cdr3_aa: CASSSDRDYFYGYTF
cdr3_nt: TGTGCCAGCAGTTCGGACAGGGACTACTTTTATGGCTACACCTTC

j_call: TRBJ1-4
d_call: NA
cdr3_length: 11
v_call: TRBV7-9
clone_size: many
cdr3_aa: CASSDVEKLFF
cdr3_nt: TGTGCCAGCAGTGACGTAGAAAAACTGTTTTTT

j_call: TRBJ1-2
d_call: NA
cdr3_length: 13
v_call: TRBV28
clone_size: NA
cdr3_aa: CASRFGADYGYTF
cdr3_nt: TGTGCCAGCAGGTTTGGGGCCGACTATGGCTACACCTTC

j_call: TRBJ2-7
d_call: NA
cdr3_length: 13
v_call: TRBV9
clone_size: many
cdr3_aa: CASSVAHGYEQYF
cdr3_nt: TGTGCCAGCAGCGTAGCTCACGGCTACGAGCAGTACTTC

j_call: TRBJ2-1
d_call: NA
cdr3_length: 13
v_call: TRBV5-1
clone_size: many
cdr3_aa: CASSWSDGNEQFF
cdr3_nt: TGCGCCAGCAGCTGGTCGGACGGGAATGAGCAGTTCTTC